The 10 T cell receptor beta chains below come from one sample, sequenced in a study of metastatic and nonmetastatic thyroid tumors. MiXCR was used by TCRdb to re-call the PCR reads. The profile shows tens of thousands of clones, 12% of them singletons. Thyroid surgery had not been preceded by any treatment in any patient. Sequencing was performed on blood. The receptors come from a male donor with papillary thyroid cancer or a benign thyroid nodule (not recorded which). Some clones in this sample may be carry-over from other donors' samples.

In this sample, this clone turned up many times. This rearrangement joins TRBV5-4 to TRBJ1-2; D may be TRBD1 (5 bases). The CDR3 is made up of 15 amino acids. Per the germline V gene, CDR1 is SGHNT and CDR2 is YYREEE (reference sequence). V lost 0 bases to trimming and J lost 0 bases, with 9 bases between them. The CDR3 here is CASSLGGLANYGYTF. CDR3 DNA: TGTGCCAGCAGCTTGGGGGGACTAGCTAACTATGGCTACACCTTC.

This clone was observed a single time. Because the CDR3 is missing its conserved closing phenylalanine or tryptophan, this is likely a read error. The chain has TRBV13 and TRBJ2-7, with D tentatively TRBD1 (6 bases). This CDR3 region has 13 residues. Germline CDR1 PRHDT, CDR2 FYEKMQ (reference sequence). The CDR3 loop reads CASILAGEHEQYS. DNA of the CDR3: TGTGCCAGCATCTTAGCAGGGGAGCACGAGCAGTACTCC.

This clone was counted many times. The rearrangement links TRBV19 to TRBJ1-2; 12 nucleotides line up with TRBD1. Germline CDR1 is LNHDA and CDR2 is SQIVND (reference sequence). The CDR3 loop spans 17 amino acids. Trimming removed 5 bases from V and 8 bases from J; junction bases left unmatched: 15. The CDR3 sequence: CASSYGGTGGPNSGYTF. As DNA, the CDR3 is TGTGCCAGTAGTTATGGTGGGACAGGGGGCCCTAATAGCGGCTACACCTTC.

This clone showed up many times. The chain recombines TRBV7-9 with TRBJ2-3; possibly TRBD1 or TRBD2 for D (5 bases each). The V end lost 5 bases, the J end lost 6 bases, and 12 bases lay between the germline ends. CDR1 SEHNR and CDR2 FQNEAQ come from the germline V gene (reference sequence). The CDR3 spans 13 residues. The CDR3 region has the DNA TGTGCCAGCAGCCCGGGACGAGGTGATACGCAGTATTTT. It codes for CASSPGRGDTQYF. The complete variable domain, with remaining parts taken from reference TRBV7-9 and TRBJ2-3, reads DTGVSQNPRHKITKRGQNVTFRCDPISEHNRLYWYRQTLGQGPEFLTYFQNEAQLEKSRLLSDRFSAERPKGSFSTLEIQRTEQGDSAMYLCASSPGRGDTQYFGPGTRLTVL.

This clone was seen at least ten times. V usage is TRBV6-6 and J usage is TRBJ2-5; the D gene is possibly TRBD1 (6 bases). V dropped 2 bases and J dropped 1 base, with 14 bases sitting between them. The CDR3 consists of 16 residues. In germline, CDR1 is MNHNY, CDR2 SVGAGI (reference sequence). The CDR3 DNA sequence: TGTGCCAGCAGTTACAACCAGGGGTATTCCCAAGAGACCCAGTACTTC. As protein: CASSYNQGYSQETQYF.

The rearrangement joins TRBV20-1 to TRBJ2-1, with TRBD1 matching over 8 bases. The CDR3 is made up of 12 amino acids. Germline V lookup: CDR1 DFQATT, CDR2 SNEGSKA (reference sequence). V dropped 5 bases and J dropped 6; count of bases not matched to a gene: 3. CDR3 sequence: CSAPGQVNEQFF. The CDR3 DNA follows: TGCAGTGCTCCGGGACAGGTCAATGAGCAGTTCTTC.

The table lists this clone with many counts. CDR3 region: CASSRPGHLNQPQHF. The CDR3 DNA is TGTGCCAGCAGTCGACCGGGACACCTGAATCAGCCCCAGCATTTT. The gene calls are TRBV12-3 or TRBV12-4 and TRBJ1-5, with a possible D match to TRBD1 (6 bases). This CDR3 has 15 amino acids. Trimming pared 5 bases from V and 4 bases from J, leaving 15 bases between.

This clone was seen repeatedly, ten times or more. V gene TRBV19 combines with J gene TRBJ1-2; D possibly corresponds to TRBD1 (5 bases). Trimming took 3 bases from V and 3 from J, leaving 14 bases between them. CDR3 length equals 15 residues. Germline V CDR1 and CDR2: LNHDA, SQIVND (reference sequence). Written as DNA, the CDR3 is TGTGCCAGTAGTATTTACTCAGGGAGTGACTATGGCTACACCTTC. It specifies CASSIYSGSDYGYTF. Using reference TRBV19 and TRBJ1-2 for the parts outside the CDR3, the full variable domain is DGGITQSPKYLFRKEGQNVTLSCEQNLNHDAMYWYRQDPGQGLRLIYYSQIVNDFQKGDIAEGYSVSREKKESFPLTVTSAQKNPTAFYLCASSIYSGSDYGYTFGSGTRLTVV.

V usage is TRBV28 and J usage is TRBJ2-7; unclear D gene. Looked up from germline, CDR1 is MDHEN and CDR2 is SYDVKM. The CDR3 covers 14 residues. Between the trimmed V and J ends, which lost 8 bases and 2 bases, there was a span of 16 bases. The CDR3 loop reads CASSHNDGPYEQYF. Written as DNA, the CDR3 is TGTGCCAGCTCACATAACGACGGGCCCTACGAGCAGTACTTC.

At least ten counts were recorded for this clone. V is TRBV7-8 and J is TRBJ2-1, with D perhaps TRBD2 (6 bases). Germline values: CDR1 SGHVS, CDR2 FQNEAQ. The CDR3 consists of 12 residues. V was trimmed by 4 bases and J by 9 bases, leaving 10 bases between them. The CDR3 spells CASSSGRREQFF. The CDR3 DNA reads TGTGCCAGCAGCTCAGGGAGGCGTGAGCAGTTCTTC.